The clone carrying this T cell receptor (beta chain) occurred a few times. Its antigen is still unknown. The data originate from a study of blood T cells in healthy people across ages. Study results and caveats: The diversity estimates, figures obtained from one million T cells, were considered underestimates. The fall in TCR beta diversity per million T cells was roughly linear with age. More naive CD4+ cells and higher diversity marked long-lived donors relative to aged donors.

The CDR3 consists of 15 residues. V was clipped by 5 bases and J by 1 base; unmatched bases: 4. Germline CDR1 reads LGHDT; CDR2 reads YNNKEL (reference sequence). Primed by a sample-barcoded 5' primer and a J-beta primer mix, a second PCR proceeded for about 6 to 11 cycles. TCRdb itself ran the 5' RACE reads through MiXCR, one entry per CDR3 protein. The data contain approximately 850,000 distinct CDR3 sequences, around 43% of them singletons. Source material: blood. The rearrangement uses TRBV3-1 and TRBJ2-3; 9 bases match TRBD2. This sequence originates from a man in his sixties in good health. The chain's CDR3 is CASSMRTSGTDTQYF. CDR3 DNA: TGTGCCAGCAGCATGAGGACTAGCGGCACAGATACGCAGTATTTT.